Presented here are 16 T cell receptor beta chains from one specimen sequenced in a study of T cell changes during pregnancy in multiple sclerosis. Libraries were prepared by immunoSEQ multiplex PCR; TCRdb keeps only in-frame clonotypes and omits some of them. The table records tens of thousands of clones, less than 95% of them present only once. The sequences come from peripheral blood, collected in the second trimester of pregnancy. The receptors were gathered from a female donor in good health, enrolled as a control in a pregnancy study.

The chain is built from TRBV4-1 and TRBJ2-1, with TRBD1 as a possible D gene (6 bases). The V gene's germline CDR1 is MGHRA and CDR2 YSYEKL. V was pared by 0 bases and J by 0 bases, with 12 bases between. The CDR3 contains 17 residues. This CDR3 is CASSQDQKGHSYNEQFF. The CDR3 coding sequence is TGCGCCAGCAGCCAAGATCAAAAGGGACACTCCTACAATGAGCAGTTCTTC.

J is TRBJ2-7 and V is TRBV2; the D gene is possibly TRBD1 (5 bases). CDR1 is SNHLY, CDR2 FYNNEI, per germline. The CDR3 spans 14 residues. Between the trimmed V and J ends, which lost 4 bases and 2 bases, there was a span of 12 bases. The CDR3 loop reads CASSGAGSTYEQYF. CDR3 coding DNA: TGTGCCAGCAGTGGGGCAGGGTCAACCTACGAGCAGTACTTC.

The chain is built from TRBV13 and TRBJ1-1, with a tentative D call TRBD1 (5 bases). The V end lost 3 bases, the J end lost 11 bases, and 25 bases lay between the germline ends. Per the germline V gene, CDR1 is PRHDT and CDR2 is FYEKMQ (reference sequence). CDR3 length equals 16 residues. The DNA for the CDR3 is TGTGCCAGCAGCTTTCACCCCAACAGGTTCCCGGCGCAGGCTTTCTTT. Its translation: CASSFHPNRFPAQAFF.

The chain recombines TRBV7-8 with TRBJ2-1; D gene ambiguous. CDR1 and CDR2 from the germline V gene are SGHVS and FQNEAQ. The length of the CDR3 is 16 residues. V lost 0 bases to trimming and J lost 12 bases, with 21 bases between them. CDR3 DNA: TGTGCCAGCAGCTTAGCCCGGCTAGTTGATCCGCCTGGGCAGTTCTTC. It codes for CASSLARLVDPPGQFF. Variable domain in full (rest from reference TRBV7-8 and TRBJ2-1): GAGVSQSPRYKVAKRGQDVALRCDPISGHVSLFWYQQALGQGPEFLTYFQNEAQLDKSGLPSDRFFAERPEGSVSTLKIQRTQQEDSAVYLCASSLARLVDPPGQFFGPGTRLTVL.

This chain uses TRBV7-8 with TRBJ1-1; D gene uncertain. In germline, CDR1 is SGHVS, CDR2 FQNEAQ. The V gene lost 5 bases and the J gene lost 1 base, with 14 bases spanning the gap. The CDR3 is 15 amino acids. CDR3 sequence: CASSLPPTTNTEAFF. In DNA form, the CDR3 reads TGTGCCAGCAGCCTACCCCCGACAACGAACACTGAAGCTTTCTTT.

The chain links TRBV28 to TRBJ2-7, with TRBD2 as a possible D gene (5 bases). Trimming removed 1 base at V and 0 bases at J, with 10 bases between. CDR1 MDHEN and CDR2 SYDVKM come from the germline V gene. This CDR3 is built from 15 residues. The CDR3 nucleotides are TGTGCCAGCAGTTTATCTAGCCTGAGCTCCTACGAGCAGTACTTC. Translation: CASSLSSLSSYEQYF.

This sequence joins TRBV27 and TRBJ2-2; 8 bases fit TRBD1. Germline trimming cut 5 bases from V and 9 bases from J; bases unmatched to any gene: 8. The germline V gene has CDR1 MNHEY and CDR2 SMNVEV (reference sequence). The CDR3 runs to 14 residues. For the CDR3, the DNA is TGTGCCAGCAGTCCCGGACAGGGAGCCTGGGAGCTGTTTTTT. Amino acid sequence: CASSPGQGAWELFF.

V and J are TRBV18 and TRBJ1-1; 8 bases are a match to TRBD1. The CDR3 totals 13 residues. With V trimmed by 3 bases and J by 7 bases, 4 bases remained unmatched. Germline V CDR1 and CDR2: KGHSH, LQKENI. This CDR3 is CASSPYDRGEAFF. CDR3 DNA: TGTGCCAGCTCACCTTACGACAGGGGTGAAGCTTTCTTT. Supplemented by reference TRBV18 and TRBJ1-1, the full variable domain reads NAGVMQNPRHLVRRRGQEARLRCSPMKGHSHVYWYRQLPEEGLKFMVYLQKENIIDESGMPKERFSAEFPKEGPSILRIQQVVRGDSAAYFCASSPYDRGEAFFGQGTRLTVV.

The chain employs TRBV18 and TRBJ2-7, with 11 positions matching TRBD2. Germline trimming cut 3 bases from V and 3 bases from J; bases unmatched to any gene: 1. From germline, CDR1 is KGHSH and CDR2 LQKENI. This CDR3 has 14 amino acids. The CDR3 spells CASSPGLAGYEQYF. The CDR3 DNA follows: TGTGCCAGCTCACCCGGACTAGCGGGCTACGAGCAGTACTTC.

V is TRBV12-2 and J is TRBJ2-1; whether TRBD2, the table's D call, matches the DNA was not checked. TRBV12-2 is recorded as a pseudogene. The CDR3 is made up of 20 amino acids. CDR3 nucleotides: TGTGCAAGTCGCTTAGAGACCCAATTCCCGAGGAGTCTTGCTACTAATGAGCAGTTCTTC. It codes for CASRLETQFPRSLATNEQFF.

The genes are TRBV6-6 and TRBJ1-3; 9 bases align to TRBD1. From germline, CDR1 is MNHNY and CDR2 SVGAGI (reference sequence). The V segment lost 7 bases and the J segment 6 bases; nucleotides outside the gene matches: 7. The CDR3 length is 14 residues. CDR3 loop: CASNPTGGANTIYF. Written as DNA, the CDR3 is TGTGCCAGCAATCCGACAGGGGGGGCAAACACCATATATTTT.

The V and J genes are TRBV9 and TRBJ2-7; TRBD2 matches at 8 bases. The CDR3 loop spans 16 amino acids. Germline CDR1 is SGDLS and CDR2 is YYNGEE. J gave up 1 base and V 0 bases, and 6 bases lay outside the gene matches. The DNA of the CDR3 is TGTGCCAGCAGCGTAGGTCGACAGCGGGGGTCCTACGAGCAGTACTTC. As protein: CASSVGRQRGSYEQYF.

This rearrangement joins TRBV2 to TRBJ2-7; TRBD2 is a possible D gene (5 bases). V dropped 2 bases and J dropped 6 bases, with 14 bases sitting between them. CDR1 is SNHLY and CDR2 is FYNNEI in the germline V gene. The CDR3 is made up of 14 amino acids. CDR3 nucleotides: TGTGCCAGCAGTGAAACGGAGTGGGGAGTCGAGCAGTACTTC. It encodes CASSETEWGVEQYF.

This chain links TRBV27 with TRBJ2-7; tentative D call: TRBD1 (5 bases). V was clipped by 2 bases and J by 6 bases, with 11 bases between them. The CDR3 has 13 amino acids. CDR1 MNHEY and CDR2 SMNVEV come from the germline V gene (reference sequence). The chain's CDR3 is CASSLAGYGEQYF. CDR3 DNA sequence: TGTGCCAGCAGTTTAGCAGGGTACGGCGAGCAGTACTTC.

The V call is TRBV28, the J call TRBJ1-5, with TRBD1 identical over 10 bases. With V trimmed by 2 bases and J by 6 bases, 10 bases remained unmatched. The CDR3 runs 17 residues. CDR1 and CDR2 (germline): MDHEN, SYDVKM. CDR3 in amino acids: CASSLRYGTGVSQPQHF. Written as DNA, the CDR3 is TGTGCCAGCAGTTTACGTTATGGGACAGGGGTGAGTCAGCCCCAGCATTTT.

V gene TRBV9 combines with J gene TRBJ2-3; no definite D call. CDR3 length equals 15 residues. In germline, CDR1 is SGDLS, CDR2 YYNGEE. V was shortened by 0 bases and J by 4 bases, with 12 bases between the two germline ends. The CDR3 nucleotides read TGTGCCAGCAGCGTAGTGTGGCCAGGCGCAGATACGCAGTATTTT. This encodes CASSVVWPGADTQYF.